This is a list of T cell receptor beta chains from one sample in a study of blood T cells in healthy people across ages. TCRdb re-derived calls from the 5' RACE reads in MiXCR, one entry per CDR3 protein. The sample has hundreds of thousands of distinct CDR3 sequences; 35% to 50% are singletons. Sample: blood. These receptors were taken from a man aged 80 or over in good health. Both conserved end residues are part of each CDR3. D genes are given only for firm matches. Only some rows state a clone size, as once, few, many or a class for expanded clones.

D gene: TRBD2; V gene: TRBV20-1; clone size: -; J gene: TRBJ2-7; CDR3 DNA: TGCAGTGCTAGCGGGCGGCTAGCGGGGAACTACGAGCAGTACTTC; CDR3 protein: CSASGRLAGNYEQYF
D gene: -; V gene: TRBV5-1; clone size: -; J gene: TRBJ2-7; CDR3 DNA: TGCGCCAGCAGCTTGGCTGTGGACCCTAGGGAGCAGTACTTC; CDR3 protein: CASSLAVDPREQYF
D gene: -; V gene: TRBV10-3; clone size: -; J gene: TRBJ2-5; CDR3 DNA: TGTGCCATCAGTGAGTCCTTAGGGGATAAAGAGACCCAGTACTTC; CDR3 protein: CAISESLGDKETQYF
D gene: -; V gene: TRBV21-1; clone size: -; J gene: TRBJ2-1; CDR3 DNA: TGTGCCAGCAGCAAACCCCCGGGACTAGCGGGAGGGCCGGTTTGGAATGAGCAGTTCTTC; CDR3 protein: CASSKPPGLAGGPVWNEQFF
D gene: -; V gene: TRBV12-3/TRBV12-4; clone size: few; J gene: TRBJ1-1; CDR3 DNA: TGTGCCAGCAGTCCCGAACAGGGTTGGACGAACACTGAAGCTTTCTTT; CDR3 protein: CASSPEQGWTNTEAFF
D gene: TRBD1; V gene: TRBV28; clone size: -; J gene: TRBJ1-4; CDR3 DNA: TGTGCCAGCAGTTTATCTGCCAGGGGGTTGGAAAAACTGTTTTTT; CDR3 protein: CASSLSARGLEKLFF
D gene: -; V gene: TRBV7-8; clone size: few; J gene: TRBJ2-5; CDR3 DNA: TGTGCCAGCAGCTTAGTTTCCGGACTACAAGAGACCCAGTACTTC; CDR3 protein: CASSLVSGLQETQYF
D gene: -; V gene: TRBV7-2; clone size: few; J gene: TRBJ2-3; CDR3 DNA: TGTGCCAGCAGCCCGGGGCCTCTCGGGGATACGCAGTATTTT; CDR3 protein: CASSPGPLGDTQYF
D gene: -; V gene: TRBV29-1; clone size: many; J gene: TRBJ2-5; CDR3 DNA: TGCAGCGTTTCCCCCCGGGCCGGTGAGACCCAGTACTTC; CDR3 protein: CSVSPRAGETQYF
D gene: TRBD2; V gene: TRBV27; clone size: -; J gene: TRBJ2-1; CDR3 DNA: TGTGCCAGCAGTTACAGGACTAGGGCTGGCCCATCGAACTACAATGAGCAGTTCTTC; CDR3 protein: CASSYRTRAGPSNYNEQFF
D gene: -; V gene: TRBV6-2/TRBV6-3; clone size: few; J gene: TRBJ2-1; CDR3 DNA: TGTGCCAGCAGTTCGCCCGGCGTGCAGTTCTTC; CDR3 protein: CASSSPGVQFF
D gene: -; V gene: TRBV4-1; clone size: -; J gene: TRBJ2-5; CDR3 DNA: TGCGCCAGCAGCCGAAGCACCATACAAGAGACCCAGTACTTC; CDR3 protein: CASSRSTIQETQYF
D gene: -; V gene: TRBV29-1; clone size: -; J gene: TRBJ2-7; CDR3 DNA: TGCAGCGTTGGATCGGTCAGCTCCTACGAGCAGTACTTC; CDR3 protein: CSVGSVSSYEQYF
D gene: -; V gene: TRBV20-1; clone size: -; J gene: TRBJ2-7; CDR3 DNA: TGCAGTGCTAGAGATCGAGGCAGCGCCTACGAGCAGTACTTC; CDR3 protein: CSARDRGSAYEQYF
D gene: -; V gene: TRBV29-1; clone size: -; J gene: TRBJ2-3; CDR3 DNA: TGCAGCGTTGAAGGCCGGCAGAACACAGATACGCAGTATTTT; CDR3 protein: CSVEGRQNTDTQYF
D gene: -; V gene: TRBV29-1; clone size: -; J gene: TRBJ2-3; CDR3 DNA: TGCAGCGTTAGAGGGCCCATTCCAGATACGCAGTATTTT; CDR3 protein: CSVRGPIPDTQYF
D gene: -; V gene: TRBV20-1; clone size: -; J gene: TRBJ1-4; CDR3 DNA: TGCAGTGCTAGAGAGAGCCGGGCAGGGTGGAATGAAAAACTGTTTTTT; CDR3 protein: CSARESRAGWNEKLFF
D gene: TRBD1; V gene: TRBV20-1; clone size: few; J gene: TRBJ2-5; CDR3 DNA: TGCAGTGCGGGGACAGCCCAGGGGGAGACCCAGTACTTC; CDR3 protein: CSAGTAQGETQYF
D gene: TRBD2; V gene: TRBV20-1; clone size: -; J gene: TRBJ2-1; CDR3 DNA: TGCAGTGCTAGACTAGCGGGAGAAGTGTACAGTGAGCAGTTCTTC; CDR3 protein: CSARLAGEVYSEQFF
D gene: TRBD1; V gene: TRBV5-5; clone size: few; J gene: TRBJ2-1; CDR3 DNA: TGTGCCAGCAGCTTGGGGGGACAGGCGCTGAGCTCCTACAATGAGCAGTTCTTC; CDR3 protein: CASSLGGQALSSYNEQFF
D gene: -; V gene: TRBV6-2/TRBV6-3; clone size: many; J gene: TRBJ2-7; CDR3 DNA: TGTGCCAGCAGTTACCTCGGGGACGGCTACGAGCAGTACTTC; CDR3 protein: CASSYLGDGYEQYF
D gene: TRBD2; V gene: TRBV29-1; clone size: -; J gene: TRBJ2-7; CDR3 DNA: TGCAGCGTTGTCTCCCTAGCGGGAGTGGGAAACGAGCAGTACTTC; CDR3 protein: CSVVSLAGVGNEQYF
D gene: -; V gene: TRBV5-1; clone size: -; J gene: TRBJ2-3; CDR3 DNA: TGCGCCAGCGAGTCGGGGGAGGGCACAGATACGCAGTATTTT; CDR3 protein: CASESGEGTDTQYF
D gene: TRBD2; V gene: TRBV12-3/TRBV12-4; clone size: -; J gene: TRBJ2-1; CDR3 DNA: TGTGCCAGCAGGGCTAGCGGCAACAATGAGCAGTTCTTC; CDR3 protein: CASRASGNNEQFF
D gene: -; V gene: TRBV28; clone size: -; J gene: TRBJ2-5; CDR3 DNA: TGTGCCAGCGGCCCAGGGGATGGAGAGACCCAGTACTTC; CDR3 protein: CASGPGDGETQYF
D gene: -; V gene: TRBV20-1; clone size: -; J gene: TRBJ2-1; CDR3 DNA: TGCAGTGCTCAAAGGGGGACTTCTCTCTACAATGAGCAGTTCTTC; CDR3 protein: CSAQRGTSLYNEQFF
D gene: TRBD2; V gene: TRBV29-1; clone size: few; J gene: TRBJ2-4; CDR3 DNA: TGCAGCGTTGAAGCCAGGACTAGCGGGGGTTATTCATTGTACTTC; CDR3 protein: CSVEARTSGGYSLYF
D gene: TRBD1; V gene: TRBV28; clone size: -; J gene: TRBJ1-1; CDR3 DNA: TGTACCAGCAGTTTATTACAGGGGGTAGCTTTCTTT; CDR3 protein: CTSSLLQGVAFF
D gene: TRBD2; V gene: TRBV7-2; clone size: -; J gene: TRBJ2-7; CDR3 DNA: TGTGCCAGCAGCTTACGTAACGGGAGGGCTCACAATGAGCAGTACTTC; CDR3 protein: CASSLRNGRAHNEQYF
D gene: TRBD1; V gene: TRBV18; clone size: -; J gene: TRBJ1-4; CDR3 DNA: TGTGCCAGCTCACCACCGGGACAGGGCTGGGAAAAACTGTTTTTT; CDR3 protein: CASSPPGQGWEKLFF
D gene: -; V gene: TRBV21-1; clone size: few; J gene: TRBJ2-6; CDR3 DNA: TGTGCCAGCAGCAAAGTGCGGCTGACACAATATGCCTCTGGGGCCAACGTCCTGACTTTC; CDR3 protein: CASSKVRLTQYASGANVLTF
D gene: TRBD2; V gene: TRBV14; clone size: -; J gene: TRBJ2-1; CDR3 DNA: TGTGCCAGCAACCAAGATAAGGATTGGCTAGCGGGAGACAATGAGCAGTTCTTC; CDR3 protein: CASNQDKDWLAGDNEQFF
D gene: -; V gene: TRBV7-2; clone size: -; J gene: TRBJ1-1; CDR3 DNA: TGTGCCAGCAGCTTAGCGGAGGGATGGACTGAAGCTTTCTTT; CDR3 protein: CASSLAEGWTEAFF
D gene: -; V gene: TRBV28; clone size: few; J gene: TRBJ1-1; CDR3 DNA: TGTGCCAGCAGTTTAACGCCCGAGAACACTGAAGCTTTCTTT; CDR3 protein: CASSLTPENTEAFF
D gene: -; V gene: TRBV20-1; clone size: -; J gene: TRBJ2-1; CDR3 DNA: TGCAGTGCCCCAGGGAGCCACCGACCTACCTACAATGAGCAGTTCTTC; CDR3 protein: CSAPGSHRPTYNEQFF
D gene: -; V gene: TRBV25-1; clone size: -; J gene: TRBJ1-1; CDR3 DNA: TGTGCCAGCAGTGAAGGGGGTGGGCTAGGTGAAGCTTTCTTT; CDR3 protein: CASSEGGGLGEAFF
D gene: -; V gene: TRBV20-1; clone size: -; J gene: TRBJ2-5; CDR3 DNA: TGCAGTGCTAGTACTAGATTCAATGAGCAGTACTTC; CDR3 protein: CSASTRFNEQYF
D gene: -; V gene: TRBV7-3; clone size: few; J gene: TRBJ2-1; CDR3 DNA: TGTGCCAGCAGCCCCCAAACGGGCGGGTTCACCTACAATGAGCAGTTCTTC; CDR3 protein: CASSPQTGGFTYNEQFF
D gene: -; V gene: TRBV12-5; clone size: -; J gene: TRBJ2-5; CDR3 DNA: TGTGCTAGTGGTTTGACCCACAGCTGGGAGACCCAGTACTTC; CDR3 protein: CASGLTHSWETQYF
D gene: TRBD1; V gene: TRBV20-1; clone size: -; J gene: TRBJ1-6; CDR3 DNA: TGCAGTGCTAGATGGACAGGGGTCAATTCACCCCTCCACTTT; CDR3 protein: CSARWTGVNSPLHF
D gene: -; V gene: TRBV11-2; clone size: -; J gene: TRBJ2-5; CDR3 DNA: TGTGCCAGCAGCTTAGCTTTGAGCCGGGAGACCCAGTACTTC; CDR3 protein: CASSLALSRETQYF
D gene: -; V gene: TRBV10-2; clone size: -; J gene: TRBJ2-1; CDR3 DNA: TGCGCCAGCAGTGCTTGGGGAGCGGTCAGCTCCTACAATGAGCAGTTCTTC; CDR3 protein: CASSAWGAVSSYNEQFF
D gene: TRBD2; V gene: TRBV5-5; clone size: many; J gene: TRBJ2-5; CDR3 DNA: TGTGCCAGCAGCTTCGGGACTAGCGGGGCCCACCGAGAGACCCAGTACTTC; CDR3 protein: CASSFGTSGAHRETQYF
D gene: TRBD1; V gene: TRBV27; clone size: -; J gene: TRBJ2-4; CDR3 DNA: TGCGCCCACAGGGGAGTAAGGAACATTCAGTACTTC; CDR3 protein: CAHRGVRNIQYF
D gene: TRBD1; V gene: TRBV27; clone size: few; J gene: TRBJ2-5; CDR3 DNA: TGTGCCAGCAGTTCAGAACAGGGGCGCAGAGAGACCCAGTACTTC; CDR3 protein: CASSSEQGRRETQYF
D gene: -; V gene: TRBV20-1; clone size: -; J gene: TRBJ2-7; CDR3 DNA: TGCAGTGCTAGGTCGGCTAGCTCTTTGTATGAGCAGTACTTC; CDR3 protein: CSARSASSLYEQYF
D gene: -; V gene: TRBV5-1; clone size: -; J gene: TRBJ2-3; CDR3 DNA: TGCGCCAGCAGCTCCTTCTTGGCGGATACGCAGTATTTT; CDR3 protein: CASSSFLADTQYF
D gene: TRBD2; V gene: TRBV7-9; clone size: -; J gene: TRBJ2-7; CDR3 DNA: TGTGCCAGCAGCTTACTAGCGGGGCACTACAATGAGCAGTACTTC; CDR3 protein: CASSLLAGHYNEQYF
D gene: TRBD2; V gene: TRBV13; clone size: few; J gene: TRBJ2-3; CDR3 DNA: TGTGCCAGCAGCTTATATCCTCAAACCGGGACTAGAGCTGATACGCAGTATTTT; CDR3 protein: CASSLYPQTGTRADTQYF
D gene: TRBD2; V gene: TRBV6-5; clone size: many; J gene: TRBJ2-7; CDR3 DNA: TGTGCCAGCAGTTCATTAGCGGGAGTGGGCGAGCAGTACTTC; CDR3 protein: CASSSLAGVGEQYF
D gene: TRBD2; V gene: TRBV18; clone size: -; J gene: TRBJ2-5; CDR3 DNA: TGTGCCAGCTCACCCACCGTTAGGCTAGCGGGAGAATCGTACTTC; CDR3 protein: CASSPTVRLAGESYF
D gene: -; V gene: TRBV10-2; clone size: -; J gene: TRBJ2-3; CDR3 DNA: TGCGCCAGCAGTGAGGAAGGACGCCGACCCACGCAGTATTTT; CDR3 protein: CASSEEGRRPTQYF
D gene: -; V gene: TRBV20-1; clone size: -; J gene: TRBJ1-6; CDR3 DNA: TGCAGTGCTAGAACTTCCGACGGGTCCCCCCTCCACTTT; CDR3 protein: CSARTSDGSPLHF
D gene: TRBD2; V gene: TRBV29-1; clone size: -; J gene: TRBJ2-3; CDR3 DNA: TGCAGCGGGGCTAGCGGGAGGGCAGATACGCAGTATTTT; CDR3 protein: CSGASGRADTQYF
D gene: -; V gene: TRBV6-1; clone size: few; J gene: TRBJ1-5; CDR3 DNA: TGTGCCAGCAGTGAAGCGGGGCATCAGCCCCAGCATTTT; CDR3 protein: CASSEAGHQPQHF